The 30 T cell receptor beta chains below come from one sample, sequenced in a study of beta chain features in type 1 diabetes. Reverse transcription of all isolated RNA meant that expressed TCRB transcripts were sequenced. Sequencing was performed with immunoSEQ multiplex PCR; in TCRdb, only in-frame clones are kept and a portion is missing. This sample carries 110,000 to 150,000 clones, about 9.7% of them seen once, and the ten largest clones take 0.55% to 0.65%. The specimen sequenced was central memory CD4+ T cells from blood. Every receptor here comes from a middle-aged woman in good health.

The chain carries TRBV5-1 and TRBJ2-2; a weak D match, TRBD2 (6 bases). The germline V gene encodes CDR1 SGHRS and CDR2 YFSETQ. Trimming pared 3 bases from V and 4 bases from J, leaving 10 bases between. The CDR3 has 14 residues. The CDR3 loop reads CASSSLASTGELFF. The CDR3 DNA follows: TGCGCCAGCAGCTCACTAGCAAGCACCGGGGAGCTGTTTTTT.

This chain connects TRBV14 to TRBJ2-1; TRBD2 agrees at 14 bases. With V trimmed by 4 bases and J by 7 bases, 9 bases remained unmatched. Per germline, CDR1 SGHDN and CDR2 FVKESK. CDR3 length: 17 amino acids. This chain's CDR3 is CASSPTSGGEYGNEQFF. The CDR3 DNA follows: TGTGCCAGCAGCCCGACTAGCGGGGGGGAGTATGGAAATGAGCAGTTCTTC.

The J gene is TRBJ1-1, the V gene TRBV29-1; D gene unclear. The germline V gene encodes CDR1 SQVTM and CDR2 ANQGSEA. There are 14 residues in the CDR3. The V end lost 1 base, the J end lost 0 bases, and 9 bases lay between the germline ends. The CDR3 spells CSVEVGRMNTEAFF. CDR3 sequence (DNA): TGCAGCGTTGAAGTTGGGCGCATGAACACTGAAGCTTTCTTT. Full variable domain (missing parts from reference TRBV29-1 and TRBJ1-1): SAVISQKPSRDICQRGTSLTIQCQVDSQVTMMFWYRQQPGQSLTLIATANQGSEATYESGFVIDKFPISRPNLTFSTLTVSNMSPEDSSIYLCSVEVGRMNTEAFFGQGTRLTVV.

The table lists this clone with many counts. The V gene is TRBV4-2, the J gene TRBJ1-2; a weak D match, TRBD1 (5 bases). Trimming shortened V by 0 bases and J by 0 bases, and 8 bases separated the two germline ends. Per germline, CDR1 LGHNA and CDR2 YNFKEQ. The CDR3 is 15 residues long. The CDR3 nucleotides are TGTGCCAGCAGCCAAGATGACAGTCCTAACTATGGCTACACCTTC. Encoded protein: CASSQDDSPNYGYTF.

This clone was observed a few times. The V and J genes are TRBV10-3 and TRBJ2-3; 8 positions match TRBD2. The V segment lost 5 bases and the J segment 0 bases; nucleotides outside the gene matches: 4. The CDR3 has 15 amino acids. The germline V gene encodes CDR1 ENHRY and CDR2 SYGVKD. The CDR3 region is CAISYSGESTDTQYF. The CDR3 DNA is TGTGCCATCAGTTATAGCGGGGAAAGCACAGATACGCAGTATTTT.

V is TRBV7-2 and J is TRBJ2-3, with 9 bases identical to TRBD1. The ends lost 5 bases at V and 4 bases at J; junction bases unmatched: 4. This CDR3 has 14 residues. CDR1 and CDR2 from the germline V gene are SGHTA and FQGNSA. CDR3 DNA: TGTGCCAGCAGCCCGGGACAGGGCTCAGATACGCAGTATTTT. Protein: CASSPGQGSDTQYF.

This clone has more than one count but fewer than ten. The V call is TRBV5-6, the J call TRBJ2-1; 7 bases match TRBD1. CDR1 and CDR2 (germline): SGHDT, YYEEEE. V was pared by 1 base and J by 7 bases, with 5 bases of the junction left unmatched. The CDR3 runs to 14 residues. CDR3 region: CASSLMDRFNEQFF. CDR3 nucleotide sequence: TGTGCCAGCAGCTTGATGGACAGGTTTAATGAGCAGTTCTTC.

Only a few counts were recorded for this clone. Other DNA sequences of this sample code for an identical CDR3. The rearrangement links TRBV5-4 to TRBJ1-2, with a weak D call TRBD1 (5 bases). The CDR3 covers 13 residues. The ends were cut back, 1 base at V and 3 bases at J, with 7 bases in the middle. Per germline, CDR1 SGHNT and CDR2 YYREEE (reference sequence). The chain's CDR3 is CASSLPGDYGYTF. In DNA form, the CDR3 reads TGTGCCAGCAGCTTGCCGGGGGACTATGGCTACACCTTC.

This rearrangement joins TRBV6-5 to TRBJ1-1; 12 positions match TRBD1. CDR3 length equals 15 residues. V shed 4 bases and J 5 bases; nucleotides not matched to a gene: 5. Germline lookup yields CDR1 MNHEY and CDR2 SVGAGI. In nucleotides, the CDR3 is TGTGCCAGCAGTTGGGGGGACAGGGGGCTTACTGAAGCTTTCTTT. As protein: CASSWGDRGLTEAFF.

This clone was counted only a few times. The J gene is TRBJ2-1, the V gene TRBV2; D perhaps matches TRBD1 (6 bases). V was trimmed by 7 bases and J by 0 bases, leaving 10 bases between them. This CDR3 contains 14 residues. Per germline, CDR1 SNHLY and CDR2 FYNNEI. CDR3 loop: CASNSRGSYNEQFF. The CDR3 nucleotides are TGTGCCAGCAACTCCAGGGGCTCCTACAATGAGCAGTTCTTC.

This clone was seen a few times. CDR3 residues: CASSATGSYTQYF. CDR3 nucleotides: TGTGCCAGCAGTGCCACCGGGAGCTATACGCAGTATTTT. This chain uses TRBV5-4 with TRBJ2-3, with TRBD2 as a possible D gene (6 bases). The CDR3 covers 13 residues. Germline CDR1 is SGHNT and CDR2 is YYREEE (reference sequence). V was clipped by 5 bases and J by 7 bases, with 14 bases between them.

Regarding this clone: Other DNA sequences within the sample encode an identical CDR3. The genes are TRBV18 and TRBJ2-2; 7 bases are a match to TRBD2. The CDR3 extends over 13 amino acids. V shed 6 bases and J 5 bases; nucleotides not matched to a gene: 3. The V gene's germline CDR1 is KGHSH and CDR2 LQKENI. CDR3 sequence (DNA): TGTGCCAGCTCTCCCGGGAGGACCGGGGAGCTGTTTTTT. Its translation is CASSPGRTGELFF.

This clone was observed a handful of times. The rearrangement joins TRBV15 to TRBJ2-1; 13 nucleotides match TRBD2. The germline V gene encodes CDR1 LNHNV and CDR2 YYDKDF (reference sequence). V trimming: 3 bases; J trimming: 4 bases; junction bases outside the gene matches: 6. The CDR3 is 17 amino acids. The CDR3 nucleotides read TGTGCCACCAGCAGGCCTGGACTAGCGGGGGCGTACAATGAGCAGTTCTTC. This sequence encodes CATSRPGLAGAYNEQFF.

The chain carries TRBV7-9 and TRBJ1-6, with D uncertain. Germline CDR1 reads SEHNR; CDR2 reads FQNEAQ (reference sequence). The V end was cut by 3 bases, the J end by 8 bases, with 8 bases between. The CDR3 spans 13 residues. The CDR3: CASSFPADSPLHF. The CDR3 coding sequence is TGTGCCAGCAGCTTCCCGGCGGATTCACCCCTCCACTTT.

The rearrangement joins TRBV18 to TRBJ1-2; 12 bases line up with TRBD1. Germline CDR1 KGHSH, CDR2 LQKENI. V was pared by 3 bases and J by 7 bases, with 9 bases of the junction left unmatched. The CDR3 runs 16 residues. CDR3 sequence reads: CASSPNPGTGGFGYTF. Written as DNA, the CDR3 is TGTGCCAGCTCACCTAATCCCGGGACAGGGGGCTTTGGCTACACCTTC.

Here the CDR3 reads CASRDSITYEQYF. The CDR3 DNA is TGTGCCAGCAGGGACAGTATAACCTACGAGCAGTACTTC. The rearrangement uses TRBV7-2 and TRBJ2-7, with D maybe TRBD1 (6 bases). V gave up 6 bases and J gave up 2 bases, with 11 bases separating them. Per the germline V gene, CDR1 is SGHTA and CDR2 is FQGNSA. This CDR3 has 13 amino acids.

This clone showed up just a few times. The CDR3 reads CASRLGQNSYEQFF. The CDR3 region has the DNA TGTGCCAGCAGGCTCGGACAAAACTCATATGAGCAGTTCTTC. The chain couples TRBV25-1 to TRBJ2-1, with D maybe TRBD1 (5 bases). The germline V gene has CDR1 MGHDK and CDR2 SYGVNS. V was clipped by 6 bases and J by 8 bases, with 17 bases between them. CDR3 size: 14 residues.

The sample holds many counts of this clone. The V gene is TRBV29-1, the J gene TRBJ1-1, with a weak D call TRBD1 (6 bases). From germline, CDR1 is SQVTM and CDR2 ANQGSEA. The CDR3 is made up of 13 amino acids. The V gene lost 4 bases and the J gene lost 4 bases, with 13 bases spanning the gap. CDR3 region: CSVGARTVTEAFF. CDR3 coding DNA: TGCAGCGTTGGGGCCCGGACAGTCACTGAAGCTTTCTTT.

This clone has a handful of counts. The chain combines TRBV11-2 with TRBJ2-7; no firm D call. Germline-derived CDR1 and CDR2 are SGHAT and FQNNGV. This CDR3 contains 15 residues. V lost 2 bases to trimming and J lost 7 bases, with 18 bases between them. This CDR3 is CASSLPLPGSEEQYF. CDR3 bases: TGTGCCAGCAGCTTACCTTTACCCGGTAGTGAGGAGCAGTACTTC.

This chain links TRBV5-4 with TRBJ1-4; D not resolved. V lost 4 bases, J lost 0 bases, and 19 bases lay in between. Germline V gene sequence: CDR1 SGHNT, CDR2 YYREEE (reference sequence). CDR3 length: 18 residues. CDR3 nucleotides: TGTGCCAGCAGCCCTCACCCCCCGCAGGTTTCAACTAATGAAAAACTGTTTTTT. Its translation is CASSPHPPQVSTNEKLFF.

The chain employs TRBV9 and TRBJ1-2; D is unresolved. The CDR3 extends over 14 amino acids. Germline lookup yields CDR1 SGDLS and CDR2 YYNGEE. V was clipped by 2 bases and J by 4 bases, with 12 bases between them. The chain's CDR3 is CASSVEPSGYGYTF. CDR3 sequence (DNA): TGTGCCAGCAGCGTCGAGCCTTCGGGCTATGGCTACACCTTC.

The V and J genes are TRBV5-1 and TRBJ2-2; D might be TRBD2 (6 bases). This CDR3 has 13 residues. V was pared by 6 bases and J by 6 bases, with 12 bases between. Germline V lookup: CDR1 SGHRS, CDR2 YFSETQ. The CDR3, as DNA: TGCGCCAGCAACGTGCGGGATTCCGGGGAGCTGTTTTTT. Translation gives CASNVRDSGELFF.

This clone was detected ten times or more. In nucleotides, the CDR3 is TGTGCCAGCTCACCGCTAAGCGGGACAGGGGACACCGGGGAGCTGTTTTTT. The encoded protein is CASSPLSGTGDTGELFF. The chain recombines TRBV18 with TRBJ2-2; 10 bases fit TRBD1. From germline, CDR1 is KGHSH and CDR2 LQKENI. V trimming: 3 bases; J trimming: 3 bases; junction bases outside the gene matches: 7. CDR3 size: 17 residues.

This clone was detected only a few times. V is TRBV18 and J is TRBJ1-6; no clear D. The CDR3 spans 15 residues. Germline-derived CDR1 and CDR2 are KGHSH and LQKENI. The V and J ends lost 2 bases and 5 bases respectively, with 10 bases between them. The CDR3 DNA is TGTGCCAGCTCACCAAGAGGGATCAATAATTCACCCCTCCACTTT. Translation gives CASSPRGINNSPLHF.

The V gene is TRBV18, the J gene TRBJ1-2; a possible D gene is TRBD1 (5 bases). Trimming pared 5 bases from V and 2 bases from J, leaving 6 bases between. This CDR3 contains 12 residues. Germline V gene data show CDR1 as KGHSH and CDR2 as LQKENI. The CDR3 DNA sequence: TGTGCCAGCTCAGGGGGGAACTATGGCTACACCTTC. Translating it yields CASSGGNYGYTF. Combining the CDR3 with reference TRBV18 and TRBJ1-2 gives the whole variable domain NAGVMQNPRHLVRRRGQEARLRCSPMKGHSHVYWYRQLPEEGLKFMVYLQKENIIDESGMPKERFSAEFPKEGPSILRIQQVVRGDSAAYFCASSGGNYGYTFGSGTRLTVV.

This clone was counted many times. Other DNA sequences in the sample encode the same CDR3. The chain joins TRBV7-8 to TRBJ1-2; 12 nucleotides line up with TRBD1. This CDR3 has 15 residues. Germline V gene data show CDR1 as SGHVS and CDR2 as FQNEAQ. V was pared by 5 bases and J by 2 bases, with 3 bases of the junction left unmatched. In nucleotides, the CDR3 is TGTGCCAGCAGCCTGGGACAGGGGGCCAACTATGGCTACACCTTC. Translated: CASSLGQGANYGYTF.

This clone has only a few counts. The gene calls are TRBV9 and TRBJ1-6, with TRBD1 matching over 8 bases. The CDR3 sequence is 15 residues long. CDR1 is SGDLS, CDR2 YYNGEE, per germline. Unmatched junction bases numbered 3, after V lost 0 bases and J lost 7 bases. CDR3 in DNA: TGTGCCAGCAGCGTAGACGACAGGGGAAATTCACCCCTCCACTTT. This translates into CASSVDDRGNSPLHF.

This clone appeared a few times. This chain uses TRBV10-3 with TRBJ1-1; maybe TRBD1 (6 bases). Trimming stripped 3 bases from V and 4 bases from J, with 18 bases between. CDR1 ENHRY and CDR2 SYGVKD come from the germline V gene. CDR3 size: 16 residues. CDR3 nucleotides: TGTGCCATCAGTGAAGGAGGTCAGGGGTTGGGCACTGAAGCTTTCTTT. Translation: CAISEGGQGLGTEAFF.

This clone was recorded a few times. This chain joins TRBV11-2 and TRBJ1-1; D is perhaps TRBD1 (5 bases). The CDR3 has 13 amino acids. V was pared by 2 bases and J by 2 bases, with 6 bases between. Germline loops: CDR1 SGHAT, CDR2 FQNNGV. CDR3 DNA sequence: TGTGCCAGCAGCTTATGGGGCAACACTGAAGCTTTCTTT. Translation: CASSLWGNTEAFF.

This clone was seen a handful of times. This chain's CDR3 is CASGKEGSSYNEQFF. The CDR3 DNA is TGTGCCAGCGGCAAGGAGGGGAGCTCCTACAATGAGCAGTTCTTC. The V call is TRBV11-2, the J call TRBJ2-1, with D maybe TRBD2 (6 bases). Per germline, CDR1 SGHAT and CDR2 FQNNGV. V was cut by 8 bases and J by 0 bases, with 14 bases left in between. CDR3 length equals 15 residues.